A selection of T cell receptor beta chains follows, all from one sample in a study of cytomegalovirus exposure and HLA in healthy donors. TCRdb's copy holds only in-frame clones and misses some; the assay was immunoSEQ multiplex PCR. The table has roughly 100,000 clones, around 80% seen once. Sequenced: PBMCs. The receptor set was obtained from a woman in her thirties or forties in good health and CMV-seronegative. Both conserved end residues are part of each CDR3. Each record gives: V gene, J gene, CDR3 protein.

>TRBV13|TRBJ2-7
CASSLVGLAGGYEQYF
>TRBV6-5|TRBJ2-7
CASSYREGGYEQYF
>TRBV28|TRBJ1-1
CASTWGRGASVGEAFF
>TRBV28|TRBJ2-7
CASSLGRVSYEQYF
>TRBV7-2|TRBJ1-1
CASSRIQGPEAFF
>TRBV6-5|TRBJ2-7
CASSYQRGGSYEQYF
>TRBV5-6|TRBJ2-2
CASSLLAGNTGELFF
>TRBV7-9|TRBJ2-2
CASRTGGGGGTGELFF
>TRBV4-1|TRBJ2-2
CASSPSGTGELFF
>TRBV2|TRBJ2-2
CASSGGASVNTGELFF
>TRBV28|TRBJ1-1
CASSVIGGQAFF
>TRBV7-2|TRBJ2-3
CASSFAGTLPADTQYF
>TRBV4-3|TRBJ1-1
CASSQGTGGRTEAFF
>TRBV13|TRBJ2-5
CASSLKSIIYF
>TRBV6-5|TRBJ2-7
CASSSRDWGKGQYF
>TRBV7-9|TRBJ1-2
CASSVTQANYGYTF
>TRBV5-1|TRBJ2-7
CASSPDRAYEQYF
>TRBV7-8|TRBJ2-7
CASTRTVEQLYF
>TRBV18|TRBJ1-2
CASSFATGTYYGYTF
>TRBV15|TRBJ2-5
CATSREGQKPSQETQYF
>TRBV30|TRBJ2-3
CAWKVSGFTDTQYF
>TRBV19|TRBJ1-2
CASSMWADGYGYTF
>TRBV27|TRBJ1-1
CASSLSGGTEAFF
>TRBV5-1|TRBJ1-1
CASSLQTFSSTEAFF
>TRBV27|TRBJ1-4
CASSQQGREKLFF
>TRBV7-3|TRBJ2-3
CASSFHSTSGTDTQYF
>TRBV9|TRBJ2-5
CASSVGLRDRGLETQYF
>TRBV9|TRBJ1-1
CASSVDQNTEAFF